What follows is one T cell receptor (beta chain) and its context. There is no known antigen for this receptor. Base qualities are missing; no much larger clone stands one base away. This sample was included in a study of CD8 T cells in ankylosing spondylitis (dated by TCRdb to the late 2010s). As for the study more broadly: The study profiled T cell receptor beta repertoires in healthy donors and ankylosing spondylitis patients to find disease-linked TCR variants. Samples of peripheral blood were taken, and for ankylosing spondylitis patients, synovial fluid was collected as well. The whole study cohort included about a hundred healthy donors and about two dozen ankylosing spondylitis patients. What the study reported, not specific to this receptor: A CD8+ phenotype was shown by the disease-linked clones, which were found at relatively low frequencies in peripheral blood. Some motif variants had previously been reported in the synovial fluid and blood of reactive arthritis patients, which suggests shared mechanisms of disease initiation. A TCR beta motif of fewer than 10 highly homologous amino acid variants appeared characteristic of blood from ankylosing spondylitis patients. The disease-linked clones were reported as significantly enriched in matched synovial fluid samples from ankylosing spondylitis patients.

These reads were obtained on an Illumina HiSeq 2500. Quantitative 5'-RACE with molecular barcodes was the method used to prepare the TCR beta libraries. The authors' analysis ran thus. A new computational method based on a probabilistic model of VDJ rearrangement was used to identify disease-linked TCR variants. The raw public data were reprocessed by TCRdb itself: fastp quality trimming at Q25, MiXCR clonotype calling, in-frame beta chains only. Merged by CDR3 protein, the rows form single entries marked with the most common genes and DNA. The V and J calls here are based on TCRdb, not the publication. Within this sample are 750,000 to 850,000 distinct CDR3 sequences, with approximately 10% of them counted one time only. The biggest ten clones account for approximately 0.5% of the sample. The CDR3 runs 17 residues from the cysteine to the phenylalanine. The DNA shown is the 51-base CDR3, in frame from base 1. Trimming costs V 7 bases and J 0 bases, and their ends lie 16 bases apart.

The V gene is TRBV12-3 or TRBV12-4 and the J gene is TRBJ2-6; the D gene lacks a confident call. This clonotype originated in a male donor with ankylosing spondylitis. Sequenced sample: blood, either unsorted or a sorted T cell fraction (not recorded which). The bases are TGTGCCAGCACTCCCTGGGGTCGTCGCTCTGGGGCCAACGTCCTGACTTTC. This codes for CASTPWGRRSGANVLTF.